The 20 T cell receptor beta chains listed next were all sequenced from one sample in a study of shared clonotypes between healthy human individuals. Produced via immunoSEQ multiplex PCR; TCRdb's table is partial and in-frame only. The sample holds 600,000 to 750,000 clones, about two thirds seen once. The specimen was memory CD4+ T cells sorted from blood. Subset given: CD45RA-negative fraction. Receptors originate from a woman aged 25 to 45 in good health.

The rearrangement links TRBV6-1 to TRBJ2-7; 9 bases are a match to TRBD1. This CDR3 comprises 13 residues. CDR1 is MNHNS, CDR2 SASEGT, per germline. J gave up 2 bases and V 6 bases, and 2 bases lay outside the gene matches. The CDR3 region is CASRTGGAYEQYF. DNA for the CDR3: TGTGCCAGCAGGACAGGGGGGGCCTACGAGCAGTACTTC.

This clone was detected a few times. J is TRBJ1-4 and V is TRBV30; D is perhaps TRBD1 (5 bases). V was cut by 4 bases and J by 10 bases, with 19 bases left in between. The germline V gene has CDR1 GTSNPN and CDR2 SVGIG (reference sequence). The length of the CDR3 is 14 residues. The CDR3 here is CAWKPTEALGKLFF. The CDR3 coding sequence is TGTGCCTGGAAACCGACAGAGGCCCTAGGAAAACTGTTTTTT.

The rearrangement uses TRBV6-5 and TRBJ2-1; tentatively, D is TRBD1 or TRBD2 (5 bases each). Deletions cut 6 bases from V and 7 bases from J, with 16 bases between. CDR1 is MNHEY and CDR2 is SVGAGI in the germline V gene. The CDR3 spans 14 residues. The CDR3 sequence is CASRLDGTKNEQFF. In DNA, the CDR3 is TGTGCCAGCAGGCTTGATGGGACGAAAAATGAGCAGTTCTTC.

This chain links TRBV6-1 with TRBJ1-2, with TRBD1 matching over 9 bases. Germline trimming cut 9 bases from V and 6 bases from J; bases unmatched to any gene: 11. The CDR3 has 14 residues. Germline V gives CDR1 MNHNS, CDR2 SASEGT. The CDR3: CASFMRDRENGYTF. The CDR3 coding sequence is TGTGCCAGTTTCATGAGGGACAGGGAGAATGGCTACACCTTC.

V usage is TRBV18 and J usage is TRBJ2-2; D is possibly TRBD2 (6 bases). The germline gives CDR1 KGHSH, CDR2 LQKENI. V lost 0 bases, J lost 6 bases, and 14 bases lay in between. This CDR3 comprises 16 residues. The CDR3 reads CASSPPSGSGAGELFF. The CDR3 DNA sequence: TGTGCCAGCTCACCACCGTCCGGGAGTGGGGCCGGGGAGCTGTTTTTT.

The chain combines TRBV28 with TRBJ2-7; D ambiguous. V lost 11 bases and J 3 bases, leaving 11 bases between the germline ends. CDR1 and CDR2 from the germline V gene are MDHEN and SYDVKM. The CDR3 extends over 11 amino acids. The CDR3 loop reads CASVSNYEQYF. The CDR3 DNA is TGTGCCTCCGTATCAAACTACGAGCAGTACTTC.

This clone appeared a single time. This sample also contains other DNA sequences that code for the same CDR3. V is TRBV19 and J is TRBJ2-7, with a tentative D call TRBD2 (5 bases). This CDR3 has 13 amino acids. V was trimmed by 0 bases and J by 3 bases, leaving 6 bases between them. The germline CDR1 and CDR2 sequences are LNHDA and SQIVND (reference sequence). As DNA, the CDR3 is TGTGCCAGTAGTATAGACCGGGACTACGAGCAGTACTTC. Translation gives CASSIDRDYEQYF.

This chain links TRBV7-6 with TRBJ2-3; 9 bases match TRBD2. The CDR3 consists of 16 residues. Trimming cost V 1 base and J 3 bases; bases outside gene matches: 5. From germline, CDR1 is SGHVS and CDR2 FNYEAQ. CDR3 DNA sequence: TGTGCCAGCAGCTTAGAAGCGGGAGGCGGAACAGATACGCAGTATTTT. This sequence encodes CASSLEAGGGTDTQYF.

This clone has a handful of counts. This rearrangement joins TRBV5-1 to TRBJ2-3; D is unclear. The germline V gene has CDR1 SGHRS and CDR2 YFSETQ. The CDR3 totals 13 residues. With 2 bases removed from V and 5 bases from J, the gap between germline ends came to 9 bases. The CDR3 spells CASSFFPVDTQYF. The CDR3, as DNA: TGCGCCAGCAGCTTTTTCCCGGTAGATACGCAGTATTTT. The full variable domain, with the rest looked up from reference TRBV5-1 and TRBJ2-3, is KAGVTQTPRYLIKTRGQQVTLSCSPISGHRSVSWYQQTPGQGLQFLFEYFSETQRNKGNFPGRFSGRQFSNSRSEMNVSTLELGDSALYLCASSFFPVDTQYFGPGTRLTVL.

V and J are TRBV5-1 and TRBJ1-4, with D hard to call. The V end lost 7 bases, the J end lost 0 bases, and 10 bases lay between the germline ends. The CDR3 sequence is 14 residues long. Per the germline V gene, CDR1 is SGHRS and CDR2 is YFSETQ. CDR3 in amino acids: CASAPQPTNEKLFF. The DNA of the CDR3 is TGCGCCAGCGCCCCACAGCCAACTAATGAAAAACTGTTTTTT. The entire variable domain, with the rest obtained from reference TRBV5-1 and TRBJ1-4, is as follows: KAGVTQTPRYLIKTRGQQVTLSCSPISGHRSVSWYQQTPGQGLQFLFEYFSETQRNKGNFPGRFSGRQFSNSRSEMNVSTLELGDSALYLCASAPQPTNEKLFFGSGTQLSVL.

A remark on this clone: Germline and junction disagree at one end, which may indicate a read error. The chain is built from TRBV5-4 and TRBJ2-7, with 11 bases identical to TRBD2. This CDR3 contains 13 residues. The germline V gene has CDR1 SGHNT and CDR2 YYREEE (reference sequence). CDR3 in amino acids: CASSQRGLAGSAF. The CDR3, as DNA: TGTGCCAGCAGCCAACGCGGACTAGCGGGTAGCGCTTTC.

The chain employs TRBV5-1 and TRBJ2-2, with 8 bases that match TRBD2. The J segment lost 5 bases and the V segment lost 4 bases, leaving 10 bases of the junction unmatched. CDR3 length: 16 residues. CDR1 is SGHRS and CDR2 is YFSETQ in the germline V gene. The CDR3, as DNA: TGCGCCAGCAGCCCCCGGGGGGCTAGCGGGACCGGGGAGCTGTTTTTT. Translation gives CASSPRGASGTGELFF.

The chain combines TRBV28 with TRBJ2-7; 7 bases map to TRBD1. The germline gives CDR1 MDHEN, CDR2 SYDVKM. The CDR3 has 17 amino acids. V lost 4 bases, J lost 3 bases, and 15 bases stayed unmatched. For the CDR3, the DNA is TGTGCCAGCAGTTATCCCCCTATGCAGGGGGTCGTCTACGAGCAGTACTTC. This gives the protein CASSYPPMQGVVYEQYF.

This clone was recorded once. The chain recombines TRBV5-1 with TRBJ1-5; the D gene is possibly TRBD1 (5 bases). In germline, CDR1 is SGHRS, CDR2 YFSETQ. The CDR3 runs 16 residues. Deletions cut 4 bases from V and 2 bases from J, with 16 bases between. CDR3 DNA: TGCGCCAGCAGCCCCGGGGGATCCGGGGGCAATCAGCCCCAGCATTTT. This translates into CASSPGGSGGNQPQHF.

The rearrangement joins TRBV10-1 to TRBJ2-7, with D perhaps matching TRBD2 (6 bases). Per the germline V gene, CDR1 is WNHNN and CDR2 is SYGVQD (reference sequence). The CDR3 spans 13 residues. Trimming removed 1 base at V and 6 bases at J, with 10 bases between. The CDR3 nucleotides are TGCGCCAGCAGTGAGTGGACTATGGGCGAGCAGTACTTC. Translating gives CASSEWTMGEQYF.

In DNA form, the CDR3 reads TGTGCCAGCAGCACCACAGGGTTTACTGAGCAGTTCTTC. Translation gives CASSTTGFTEQFF. The chain carries TRBV7-9 and TRBJ2-1, with D possibly matching TRBD1 (6 bases). CDR1 and CDR2 (germline): SEHNR, FQNEAQ (reference sequence). V dropped 5 bases and J dropped 9 bases, with 14 bases sitting between them. CDR3 size: 13 residues.

The rearrangement joins TRBV4-1 to TRBJ2-7, with D perhaps matching TRBD2 (5 bases). Trimming left V 0 bases short and J 4 bases short, with 16 bases between. The CDR3 extends over 16 amino acids. Germline lookup yields CDR1 MGHRA and CDR2 YSYEKL. The CDR3 spells CASSQDISGSRYEQYF. In DNA, the CDR3 is TGCGCCAGCAGCCAAGATATCAGTGGGAGTAGGTACGAGCAGTACTTC.

This clone appeared a few times. The gene calls are TRBV2 and TRBJ2-7; D not resolved. Trimming took off 5 bases at V and 6 bases at J, with 17 bases between the two ends. The CDR3 runs 14 residues. Germline V gene sequence: CDR1 SNHLY, CDR2 FYNNEI. The CDR3 bases are TGTGCCAGCAGTTTCGGACGGGCCGCAAGCGAGCAGTACTTC. This encodes CASSFGRAASEQYF. The variable domain in full, with the rest retrieved from reference TRBV2 and TRBJ2-7, is EPEVTQTPSHQVTQMGQEVILRCVPISNHLYFYWYRQILGQKVEFLVSFYNNEISEKSEIFDDQFSVERPDGSNFTLKIRSTKLEDSAMYFCASSFGRAASEQYFGPGTRLTVT.

V is TRBV28 and J is TRBJ1-2, with D hard to call. There are 15 residues in the CDR3. Per the germline V gene, CDR1 is MDHEN and CDR2 is SYDVKM. The V end was cut by 2 bases, the J end by 2 bases, with 12 bases between. Here the CDR3 DNA reads TGTGCCAGCAGTTTAAAGTCTTCGGGGAACTATGGCTACACCTTC. Encoded protein: CASSLKSSGNYGYTF.

This chain joins TRBV10-2 and TRBJ1-1; D is ambiguous. The CDR3 totals 14 residues. V lost 1 base and J lost 4, with 10 bases in between. Germline CDR1 and CDR2: WSHSY and SAAADI. The CDR3 DNA is TGCGCCAGCAGTGAGTTCGGCGGGCGCACTGAAGCTTTCTTT. Translating it yields CASSEFGGRTEAFF.